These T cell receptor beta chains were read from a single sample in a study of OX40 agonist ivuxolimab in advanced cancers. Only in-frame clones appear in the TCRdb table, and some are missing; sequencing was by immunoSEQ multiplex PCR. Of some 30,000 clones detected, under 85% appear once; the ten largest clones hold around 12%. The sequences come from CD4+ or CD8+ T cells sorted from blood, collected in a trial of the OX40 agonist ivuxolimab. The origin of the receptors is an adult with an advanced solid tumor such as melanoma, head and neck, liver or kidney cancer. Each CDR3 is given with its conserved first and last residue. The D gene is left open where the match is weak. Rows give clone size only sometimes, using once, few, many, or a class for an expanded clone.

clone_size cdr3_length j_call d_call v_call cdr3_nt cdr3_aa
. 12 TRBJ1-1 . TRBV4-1 TGCGCCAGCAGCCAAGATGGGAGAGAAGCTTTCTTT CASSQDGREAFF
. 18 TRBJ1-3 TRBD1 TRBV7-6 TGTGCCAGCAGCTTCTTCACCGGGACAGGGGGCTCTGGAAACACCATATATTTT CASSFFTGTGGSGNTIYF
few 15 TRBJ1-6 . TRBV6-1 TGTGCCAGCAGGGGGTTCGGACAGCCCGAATTCCCCCTCCACTTT CASRGFGQPEFPLHF
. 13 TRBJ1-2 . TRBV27 TGTGCCAGCAGGGACCCGTCAAACTATGGCTACACCTTC CASRDPSNYGYTF
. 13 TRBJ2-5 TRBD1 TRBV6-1 TGTGCCAGCAGGGACAGGGGCGGGCAGACCCAGTACTTC CASRDRGGQTQYF
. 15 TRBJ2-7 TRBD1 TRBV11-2 TGTGCCAGCAGCTCTGCACAGGGGATCTCCTACGAGCAGTACTTC CASSSAQGISYEQYF
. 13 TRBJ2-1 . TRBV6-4 TGTGCCAGCTCGGCAGGGGCCTACAATGAGCAGTTCTTC CASSAGAYNEQFF
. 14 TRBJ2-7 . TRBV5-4 TGTGCCAGCAGCCGCTCTGGAACGAGGTACGAGCAGTACTTC CASSRSGTRYEQYF
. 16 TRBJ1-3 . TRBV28 TGTGCCAGCAGTCCCCCTCGTTCCGGCTCTGGAAACACCATATATTTT CASSPPRSGSGNTIYF
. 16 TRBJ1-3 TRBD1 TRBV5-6 TGTGCCAGCAGCTTGGAAGGACAGGGAACTGGAAACACCATATATTTT CASSLEGQGTGNTIYF
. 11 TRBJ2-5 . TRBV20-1 TGCAGCATGACTGCCCGAGAGACCCAGTACTTC CSMTARETQYF
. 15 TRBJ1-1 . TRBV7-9 TGTGCCAGCAGCTTAGTGAGGGACCCTGGCACTGAAGCTTTCTTT CASSLVRDPGTEAFF
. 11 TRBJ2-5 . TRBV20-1 TGCAGTGCTAGGGCACAAGAGACCCAGTACTTC CSARAQETQYF
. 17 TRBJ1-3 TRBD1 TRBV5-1 TGCGCCAGCAGCGTGGGACAGAGACTCAGTTGGGGAAACACCATATATTTT CASSVGQRLSWGNTIYF
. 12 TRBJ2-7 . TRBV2 TGTGCCAGCAGTCTGGACAGTTACGAGCAGTACTTC CASSLDSYEQYF
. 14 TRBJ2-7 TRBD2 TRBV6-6 TGTGCCAGCACCCCGGTAGCGGGAGCCTACGAGCAGTACTTC CASTPVAGAYEQYF
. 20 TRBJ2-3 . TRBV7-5 TGTGCCAGAAGCTTGGGGAGACTAGCGGGGGGGCGAATTGGCACAGATACGCAGTATTTT CARSLGRLAGGRIGTDTQYF
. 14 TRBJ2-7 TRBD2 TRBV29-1 TGCAGCGTTGCTCCCGCCGGGGGGGCCTACGAGCAGTACTTC CSVAPAGGAYEQYF
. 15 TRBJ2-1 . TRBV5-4 TGTGCCAGCAGCCGCGTGGAGGGAAGCTCAGGTGAGCAGTTCTTC CASSRVEGSSGEQFF
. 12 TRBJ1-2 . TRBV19 TGTGCCGGGCGGGACGGCAACTATGGCTACACCTTC CAGRDGNYGYTF
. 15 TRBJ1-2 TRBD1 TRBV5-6 TGTGCCAGCAGCTTGATGACAGGGGGCTTAGGTGGCTACACCTTC CASSLMTGGLGGYTF
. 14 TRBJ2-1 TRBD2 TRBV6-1 TGTGCCAGCAGTGAGCGGGGGGGCAGGAATGAGCAGTTCTTC CASSERGGRNEQFF
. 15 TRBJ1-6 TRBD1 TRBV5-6 TGTGCCAGCAGTTTAGGACAGGGGCGAAATTCACCCCTCCACTTT CASSLGQGRNSPLHF
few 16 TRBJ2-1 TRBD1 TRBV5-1 TGCGCCAGCAGCTTGGGCCAGGGGGCTTTTCTTAATGAGCAGTTCTTC CASSLGQGAFLNEQFF
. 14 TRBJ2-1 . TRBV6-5 TGTGCCAGCAGGACCGGGCTCCCTCAGGGTGAGCAGTTCTTC CASRTGLPQGEQFF
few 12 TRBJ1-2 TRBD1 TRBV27 TGTGCCACCAGAGGACAGGGAGGTGGCTACACCTTC CATRGQGGGYTF
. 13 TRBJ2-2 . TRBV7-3 TGTGCCAGCAGCTTATCGGGGACCGGGGAGCTGTTTTTT CASSLSGTGELFF
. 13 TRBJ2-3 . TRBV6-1 TGTGCCAGCAGTGAATTTATAACAGATACGCAGTATTTT CASSEFITDTQYF
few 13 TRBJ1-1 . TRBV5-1 TGCGCCAGCAAACTGAACAGGGAAGGTAAAGCTTTCTTT CASKLNREGKAFF
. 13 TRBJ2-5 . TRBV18 TGTGCCAGCTCGCTAGCGATCCAAGAGACCCAGTACTTC CASSLAIQETQYF
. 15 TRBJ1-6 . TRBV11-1 TGTGCCAGCAGCTTCGGGGACGGCATTAATTCACCCCTCCACTTT CASSFGDGINSPLHF
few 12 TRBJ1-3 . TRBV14 TGTGCCAGCAGCCAGCCTGGAAACACCATATATTTT CASSQPGNTIYF
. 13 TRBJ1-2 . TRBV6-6 TGTGCCAGCGTTGAGGGGGGGGTAGGAGGCTACACCTTC CASVEGGVGGYTF
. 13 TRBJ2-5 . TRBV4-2 TGTGCCAGCAGCCATCCCAGGGAAGAGACCCAGTACTTC CASSHPREETQYF
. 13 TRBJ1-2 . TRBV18 TGTGCCAGCTCACCACGACAGAACTATGGCTACACCTTC CASSPRQNYGYTF
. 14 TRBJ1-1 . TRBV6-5 TGTGCCAGCAGCCTAATGGCAGGGAACACTGAAGCTTTCTTT CASSLMAGNTEAFF
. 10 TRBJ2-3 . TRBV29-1 TGCAGCGCGGGCACAGATACGCAGTATTTT CSAGTDTQYF
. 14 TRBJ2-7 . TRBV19 TGTGCCAGTAGTATGGGGGACGGAGACTACGAGCAGTACTTC CASSMGDGDYEQYF
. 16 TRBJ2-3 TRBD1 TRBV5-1 TGCGCCAGCAGCTTGGCCCGCGGACAGGGCACAGATACGCAGTATTTT CASSLARGQGTDTQYF
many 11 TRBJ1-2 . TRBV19 TGTGCCAGTCTACAGGGCTGGAGCTACACCTTC CASLQGWSYTF
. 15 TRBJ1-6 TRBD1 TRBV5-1 TGCGCCAGCAGCTCCCTCCAGGGGGGGGGTTCACCCCTCCACTTT CASSSLQGGGSPLHF
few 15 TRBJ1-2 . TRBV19 TGTGCCAGTAGTACCCTCCTGGGGAATCGGCATGGCTACACCTTC CASSTLLGNRHGYTF
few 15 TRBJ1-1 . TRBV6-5 TGTGCCAGCAGTTACTCGATACAGGGGAACACTGAAGCTTTCTTT CASSYSIQGNTEAFF
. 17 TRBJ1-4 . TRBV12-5 TGTGCTAGTGGTTCCCCGGGCGGGGGGCCTCACCGGGAAAAACTGTTTTTT CASGSPGGGPHREKLFF
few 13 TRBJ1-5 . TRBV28 TGTGCCAGCAGTTTTATTGAGGGTCAGCCCCAGCATTTT CASSFIEGQPQHF
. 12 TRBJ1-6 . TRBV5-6 TGTGCCACCCGGATGGGGGGTTCACCCCTCCACTTT CATRMGGSPLHF
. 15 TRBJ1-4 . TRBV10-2 TGCGCCAGCAGTGAATTCGACGTTTCTAATGAAAAACTGTTTTTT CASSEFDVSNEKLFF
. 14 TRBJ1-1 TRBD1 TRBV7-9 TGTGCCAGCAGCCAACAGGGGACGGACACTGAAGCTTTCTTT CASSQQGTDTEAFF
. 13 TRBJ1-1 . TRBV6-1 TGTGCCACTTGGACCGAGATGAACACTGAAGCTTTCTTT CATWTEMNTEAFF
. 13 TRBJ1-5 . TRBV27 TGTGCCAGCAGTTTCAGGGGCAATCAGCCCCAGCATTTT CASSFRGNQPQHF
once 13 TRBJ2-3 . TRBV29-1 TGCAGCGTTATACAATCCCCGACAGATACGCAGTATTTT CSVIQSPTDTQYF
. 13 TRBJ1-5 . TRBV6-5 TGTGCCAGCATTGGAGATAGCAATCAGCCCCAGCATTTT CASIGDSNQPQHF